This T cell receptor beta chain was found in a study of shared clonotypes between healthy human individuals. The study, taken as a whole, reports: Represented diversity (both genetic and exposure-history) was limited by the small number of donors.

CDR3 size: 11 residues. Deletions cut 7 bases from V and 7 bases from J, with 10 bases between. Germline V gives CDR1 MNHEY, CDR2 SVGAGI. Sequencing was performed with immunoSEQ multiplex PCR; in TCRdb, only in-frame clones are kept and a portion is missing. The top ten hold around 0.47% of the sample, which has 800,000 to 1,200,000 clones, more than 75% seen once. CD4+ cells underwent separation, giving CD45RA+ naive and CD45RA-negative memory subsets. About this clone: No antigen is known for it.

Sequences were obtained from memory CD4+ T cells from PBMCs. Subset indicated: CD45RA-negative fraction. The source is a man aged 18 to 29 in good health. Some clones in this sample may be carry-over from other donors' samples. The chain carries TRBV6-5 and TRBJ2-5; D is unclear. The CDR3 spells CASTATGTQYF. In nucleotides, the CDR3 is TGTGCCAGCACTGCGACTGGGACCCAGTACTTC.